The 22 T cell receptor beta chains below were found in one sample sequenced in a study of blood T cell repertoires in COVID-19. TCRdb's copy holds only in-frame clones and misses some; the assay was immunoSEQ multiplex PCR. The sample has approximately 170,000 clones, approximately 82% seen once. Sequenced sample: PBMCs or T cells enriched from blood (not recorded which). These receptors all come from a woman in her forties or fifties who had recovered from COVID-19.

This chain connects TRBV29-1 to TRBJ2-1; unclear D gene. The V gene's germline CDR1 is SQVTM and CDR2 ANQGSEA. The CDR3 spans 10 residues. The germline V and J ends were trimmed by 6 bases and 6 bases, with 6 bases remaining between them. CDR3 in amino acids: CSVPLNEQFF. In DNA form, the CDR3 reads TGCAGCGTCCCCCTCAATGAGCAGTTCTTC.

The DNA of the CDR3 is TGTGCCAGCAGCTTTAACCGGGAGACCCAGTACTTC. Its translation: CASSFNRETQYF. This sequence joins TRBV7-2 and TRBJ2-5; no clear D. V was pared by 3 bases and J by 5 bases, with 7 bases between. CDR3 length: 12 amino acids. Germline V gene sequence: CDR1 SGHTA, CDR2 FQGNSA.

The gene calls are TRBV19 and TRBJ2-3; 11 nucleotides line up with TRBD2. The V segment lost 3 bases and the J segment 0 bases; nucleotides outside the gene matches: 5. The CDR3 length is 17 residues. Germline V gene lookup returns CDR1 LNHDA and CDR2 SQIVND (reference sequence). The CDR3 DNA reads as TGTGCCAGTAGTATCGGGGGACTAGCGGTAAGCACAGATACGCAGTATTTT. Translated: CASSIGGLAVSTDTQYF.

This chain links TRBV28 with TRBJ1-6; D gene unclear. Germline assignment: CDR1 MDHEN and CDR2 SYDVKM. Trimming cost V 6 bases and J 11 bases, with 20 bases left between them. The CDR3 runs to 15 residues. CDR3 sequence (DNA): TGTGCCAGCAGCACTCTGGCCGGGGTAGGTGCACCCCTCCACTTT. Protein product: CASSTLAGVGAPLHF.

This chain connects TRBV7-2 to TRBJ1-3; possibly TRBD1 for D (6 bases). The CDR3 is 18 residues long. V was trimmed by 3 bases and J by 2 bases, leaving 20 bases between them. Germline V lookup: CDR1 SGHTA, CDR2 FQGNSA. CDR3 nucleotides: TGTGCCAGCAGCTTCCCCCATTACGGGACAATCACTGGAAACACCATATATTTT. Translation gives CASSFPHYGTITGNTIYF.

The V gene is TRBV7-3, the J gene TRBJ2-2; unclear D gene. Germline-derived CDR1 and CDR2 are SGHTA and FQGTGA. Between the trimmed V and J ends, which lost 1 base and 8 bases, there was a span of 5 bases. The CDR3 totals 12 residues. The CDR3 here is CASSLMAGELFF. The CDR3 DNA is TGTGCCAGCAGCTTAATGGCAGGGGAGCTGTTTTTT.

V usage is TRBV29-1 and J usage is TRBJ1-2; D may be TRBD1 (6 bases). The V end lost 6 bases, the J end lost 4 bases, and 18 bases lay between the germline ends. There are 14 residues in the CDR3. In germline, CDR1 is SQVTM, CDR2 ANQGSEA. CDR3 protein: CSVVDSRGPYGYTF. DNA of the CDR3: TGCAGCGTGGTGGACAGTCGTGGGCCCTATGGCTACACCTTC.

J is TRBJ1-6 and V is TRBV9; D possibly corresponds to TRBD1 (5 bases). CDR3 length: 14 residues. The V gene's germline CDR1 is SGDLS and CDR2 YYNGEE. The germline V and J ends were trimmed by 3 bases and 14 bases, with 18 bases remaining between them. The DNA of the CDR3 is TGTGCCAGCAGCGCCCGCGGGGAGGGGACGGCCCTCCACTTT. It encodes CASSARGEGTALHF.

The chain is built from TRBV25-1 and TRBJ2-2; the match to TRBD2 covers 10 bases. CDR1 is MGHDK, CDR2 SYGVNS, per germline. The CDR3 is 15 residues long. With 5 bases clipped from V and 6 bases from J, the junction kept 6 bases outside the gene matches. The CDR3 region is CASSIAGGKAGELFF. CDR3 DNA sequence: TGTGCCAGCAGTATAGCGGGAGGAAAGGCCGGGGAGCTGTTTTTT.

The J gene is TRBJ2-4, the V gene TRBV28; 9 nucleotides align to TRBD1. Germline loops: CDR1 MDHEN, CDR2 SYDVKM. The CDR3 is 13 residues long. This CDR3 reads CATDRGDKNIQYF. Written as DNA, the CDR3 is TGTGCAACGGACAGGGGAGACAAAAACATTCAGTACTTC.

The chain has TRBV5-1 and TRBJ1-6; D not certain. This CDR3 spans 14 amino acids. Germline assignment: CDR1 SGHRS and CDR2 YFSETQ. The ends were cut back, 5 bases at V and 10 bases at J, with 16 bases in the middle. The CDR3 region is CASRNPGSHSPLHF. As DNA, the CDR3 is TGCGCCAGCAGAAACCCGGGGAGTCACTCACCCCTCCACTTT.

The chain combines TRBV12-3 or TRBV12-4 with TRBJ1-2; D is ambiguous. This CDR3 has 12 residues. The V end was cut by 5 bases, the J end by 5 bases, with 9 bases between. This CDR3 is CASSPGLYGYTF. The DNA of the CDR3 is TGTGCCAGCAGTCCGGGGTTATATGGCTACACCTTC.

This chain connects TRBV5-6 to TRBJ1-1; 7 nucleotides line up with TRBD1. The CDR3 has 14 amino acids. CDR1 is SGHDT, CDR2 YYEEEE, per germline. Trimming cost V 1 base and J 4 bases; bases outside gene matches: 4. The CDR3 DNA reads TGTGCCAGCAGCTTGTGGAACAGGGGCACTGAAGCTTTCTTT. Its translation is CASSLWNRGTEAFF.

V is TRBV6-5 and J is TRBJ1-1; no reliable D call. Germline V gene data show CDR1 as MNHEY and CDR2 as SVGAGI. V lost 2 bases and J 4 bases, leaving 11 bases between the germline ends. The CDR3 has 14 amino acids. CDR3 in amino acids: CASSYPEETTEAFF. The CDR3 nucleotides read TGTGCCAGCAGTTACCCGGAGGAGACCACTGAAGCTTTCTTT.

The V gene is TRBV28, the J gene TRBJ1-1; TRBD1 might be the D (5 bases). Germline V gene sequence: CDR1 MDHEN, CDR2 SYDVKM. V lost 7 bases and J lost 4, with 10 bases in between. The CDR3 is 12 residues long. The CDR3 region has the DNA TGTGCCAGCATTCGGGGGACCACTGAAGCTTTCTTT. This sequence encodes CASIRGTTEAFF. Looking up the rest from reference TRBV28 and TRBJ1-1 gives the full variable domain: DVKVTQSSRYLVKRTGEKVFLECVQDMDHENMFWYRQDPGLGLRLIYFSYDVKMKEKGDIPEGYSVSREKKERFSLILESASTNQTSMYLCASIRGTTEAFFGQGTRLTVV.

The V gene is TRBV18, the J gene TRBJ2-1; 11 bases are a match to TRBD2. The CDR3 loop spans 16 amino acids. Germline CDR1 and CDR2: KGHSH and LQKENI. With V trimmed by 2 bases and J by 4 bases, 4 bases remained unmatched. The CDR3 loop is CASSPFGTSGYNEQFF. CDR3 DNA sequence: TGTGCCAGCTCACCATTTGGGACTAGCGGATACAATGAGCAGTTCTTC.

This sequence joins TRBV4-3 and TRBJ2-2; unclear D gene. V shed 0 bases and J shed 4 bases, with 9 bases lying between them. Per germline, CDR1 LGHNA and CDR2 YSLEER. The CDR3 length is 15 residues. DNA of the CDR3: TGCGCCAGCAGCCAAGACAGATTTTTCACCGGGGAGCTGTTTTTT. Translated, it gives CASSQDRFFTGELFF.

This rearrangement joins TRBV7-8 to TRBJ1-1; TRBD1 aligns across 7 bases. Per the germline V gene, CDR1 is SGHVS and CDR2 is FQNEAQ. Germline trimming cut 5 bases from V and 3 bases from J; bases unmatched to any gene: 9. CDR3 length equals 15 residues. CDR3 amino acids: CASSPIARGDTEAFF. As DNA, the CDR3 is TGTGCCAGCAGCCCCATCGCCAGGGGGGACACTGAAGCTTTCTTT.

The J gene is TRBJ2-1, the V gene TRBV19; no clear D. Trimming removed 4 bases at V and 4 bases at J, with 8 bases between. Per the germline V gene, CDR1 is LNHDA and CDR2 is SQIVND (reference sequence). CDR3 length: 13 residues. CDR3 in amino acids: CASSRPKYNEQFF. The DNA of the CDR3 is TGTGCCAGTAGTAGGCCAAAGTACAATGAGCAGTTCTTC.

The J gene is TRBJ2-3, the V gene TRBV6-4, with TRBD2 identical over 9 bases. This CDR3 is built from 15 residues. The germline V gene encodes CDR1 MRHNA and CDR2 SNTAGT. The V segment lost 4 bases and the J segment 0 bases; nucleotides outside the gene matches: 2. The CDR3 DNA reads TGTGCCAGCAGTGTTACTAGCGGGAGCACAGATACGCAGTATTTT. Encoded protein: CASSVTSGSTDTQYF.

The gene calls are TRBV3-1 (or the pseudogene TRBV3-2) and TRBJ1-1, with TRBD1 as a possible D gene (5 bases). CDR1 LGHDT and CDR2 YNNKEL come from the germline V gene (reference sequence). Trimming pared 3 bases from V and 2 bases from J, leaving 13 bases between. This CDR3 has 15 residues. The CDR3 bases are TGTGCCAGCAGCCAGATGACAGAGAGAAACACTGAAGCTTTCTTT. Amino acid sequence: CASSQMTERNTEAFF.

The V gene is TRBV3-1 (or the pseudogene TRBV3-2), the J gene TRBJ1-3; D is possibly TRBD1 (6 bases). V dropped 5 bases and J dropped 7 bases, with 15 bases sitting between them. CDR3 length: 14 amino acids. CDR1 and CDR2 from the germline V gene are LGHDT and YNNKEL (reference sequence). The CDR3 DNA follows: TGTGCCAGCAGCTCACAGGGCGGTCCCAACACCATATATTTT. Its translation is CASSSQGGPNTIYF.